This TCR beta chain is from a study of blood T cell repertoires in COVID-19. Study in general: Acute and convalescent COVID-19 samples came from the United States, Italy and Spain. PBMCs, B-cell-depleted T cells, or T cells were the source of the cDNA or gDNA that made up the material.

Original processing notes: From reference gene primer amplification, estimates of nucleated cell counts were derived. The table came from immunoSEQ multiplex PCR; TCRdb's copy has only in-frame clones and leaves some out. The V and J calls and clone size are taken from that table; D and trimming were inferred from the DNA. The profile shows 140,000 to 150,000 clones, roughly 89% of them singletons. All enrollees were roughly 18 to 100 years old and from 20 to 30 US areas. The length of the CDR3 is 14 residues. Germline V lookup: CDR1 SGHTA, CDR2 FQGNSA. With V trimmed by 5 bases and J by 0 bases, 2 bases remained unmatched.

The chain carries TRBV7-2 and TRBJ2-3; 7 positions match TRBD2. The specimen was PBMCs or T cells enriched from blood (not recorded which). The sequence came from a woman in her fifties or sixties who had been exposed to COVID-19. The CDR3 bases are TGTGCCAGCAGCCTGCGGGGGAGCACAGATACGCAGTATTTT. Amino acids: CASSLRGSTDTQYF.